This is a list of T cell receptor beta chains from one sample in a study of T-cell memory formation after mild COVID-19. TCRdb re-analysed the 5' RACE reads in MiXCR, keeping a single row per CDR3 protein. The repertoire holds 540,000 or so distinct CDR3 sequences, around 21% seen once, with 9.5% to 15% in the top ten. Source material: PBMCs or a T cell subset sorted from them (not recorded which). These receptors all come from an adult woman who had mild COVID-19 (a few samples of this study predate the infection). Cell type and time point are not known. The CDR3 runs from the conserved cysteine through the conserved F or W. Each record gives: V gene, J gene, clone size, D gene, CDR3 protein, CDR3 DNA. D genes are given only for firm matches. Rows give clone size only sometimes, using once, few, many, or a class for an expanded clone.

>TRBV12-3/TRBV12-4|TRBJ1-1|-|-
CASSLVGGVNTEAFF
TGTGCCAGCAGTCTCGTTGGGGGGGTGAACACTGAAGCTTTCTTT
>TRBV29-1|TRBJ2-5|few|TRBD2
CSGEGSQETQYF
TGCAGCGGGGAGGGGAGCCAAGAGACCCAGTACTTC
>TRBV19|TRBJ1-1|-|-
CASSIPGGANTEAFF
TGTGCCAGTAGTATTCCGGGGGGGGCGAACACTGAAGCTTTCTTT
>TRBV12-3/TRBV12-4|TRBJ2-7|-|-
CASSLSQGKVHEQYF
TGTGCCAGCAGTTTATCCCAGGGTAAGGTACACGAGCAGTACTTC
>TRBV10-3|TRBJ1-1|-|-
CATAATGNTEAFF
TGTGCCACCGCAGCTACAGGGAACACTGAAGCTTTCTTT
>TRBV5-1|TRBJ1-1|few|TRBD1
CASSPGTERNTEAFF
TGCGCCAGCAGCCCCGGGACAGAAAGGAACACTGAAGCTTTCTTT
>TRBV5-1|TRBJ1-1|many|TRBD1
CASSTRGVPIKGDWVTEAFF
TGCGCCAGCAGCACCAGGGGGGTCCCGATAAAGGGGGACTGGGTCACTGAAGCTTTCTTT
>TRBV6-6|TRBJ2-3|-|TRBD2
CASSYSTSGGSNTQYF
TGTGCCAGCAGTTACTCGACTAGCGGGGGATCAAATACGCAGTATTTT
>TRBV29-1|TRBJ1-1|-|-
CSVERGAGWTGMNTEAFF
TGCAGCGTTGAAAGAGGGGCGGGGTGGACCGGTATGAACACTGAAGCTTTCTTT
>TRBV6-6|TRBJ2-3|-|-
CASSYESRDTQYF
TGTGCCAGCAGTTACGAATCAAGGGATACGCAGTATTTT
>TRBV20-1|TRBJ2-4|-|-
CSARKSIGTGNIQYF
TGCAGTGCTAGAAAGTCGATCGGAACAGGCAACATTCAGTACTTC
>TRBV6-5|TRBJ2-1|few|TRBD2
CASSTSGRYEQFF
TGTGCCAGCTCGACTAGCGGGAGATATGAGCAGTTCTTC
>TRBV10-3|TRBJ2-7|few|-
CAILTDSTYEQYF
TGTGCCATCCTGACAGACTCTACCTACGAGCAGTACTTC
>TRBV20-1|TRBJ2-7|-|TRBD2
CSASLGGRHYEQYF
TGCAGTGCTAGTTTGGGCGGGAGGCATTACGAGCAGTACTTC